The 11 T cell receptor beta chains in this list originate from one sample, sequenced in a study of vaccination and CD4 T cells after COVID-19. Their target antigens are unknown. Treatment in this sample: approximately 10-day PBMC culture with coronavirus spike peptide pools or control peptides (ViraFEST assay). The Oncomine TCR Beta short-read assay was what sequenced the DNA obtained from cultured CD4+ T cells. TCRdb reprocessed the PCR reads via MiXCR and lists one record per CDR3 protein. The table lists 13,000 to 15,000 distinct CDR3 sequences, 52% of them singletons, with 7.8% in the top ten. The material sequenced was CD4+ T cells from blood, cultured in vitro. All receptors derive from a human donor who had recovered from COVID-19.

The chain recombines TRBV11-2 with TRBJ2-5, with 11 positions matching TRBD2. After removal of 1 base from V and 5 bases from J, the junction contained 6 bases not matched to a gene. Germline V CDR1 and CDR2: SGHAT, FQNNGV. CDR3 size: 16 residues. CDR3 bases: TGTGCCAGCAGCTTAGCACTAGCGGGAGTTTGGGAGACCCAGTACTTC. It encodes CASSLALAGVWETQYF. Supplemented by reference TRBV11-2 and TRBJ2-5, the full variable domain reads EAGVAQSPRYKIIEKRQSVAFWCNPISGHATLYWYQQILGQGPKLLIQFQNNGVVDDSQLPKDRFSAERLKGVDSTLKIQPAKLEDSAVYLCASSLALAGVWETQYFGPGTRLLVL.

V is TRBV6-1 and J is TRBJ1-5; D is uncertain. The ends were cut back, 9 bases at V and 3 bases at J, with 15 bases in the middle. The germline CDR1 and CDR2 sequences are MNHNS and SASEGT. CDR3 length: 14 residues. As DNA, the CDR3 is TGTGCCAGTTTAAACCCCCAGTACAATCAGCCCCAGCATTTT. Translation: CASLNPQYNQPQHF.

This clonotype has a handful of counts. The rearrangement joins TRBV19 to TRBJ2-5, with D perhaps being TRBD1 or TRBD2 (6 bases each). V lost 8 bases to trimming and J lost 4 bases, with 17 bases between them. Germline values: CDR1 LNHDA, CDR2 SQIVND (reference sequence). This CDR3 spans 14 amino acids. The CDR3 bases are TGTGCCAGTGGAGGAGGGGGGAAAGGAGAGACCCAGTACTTC. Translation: CASGGGGKGETQYF.

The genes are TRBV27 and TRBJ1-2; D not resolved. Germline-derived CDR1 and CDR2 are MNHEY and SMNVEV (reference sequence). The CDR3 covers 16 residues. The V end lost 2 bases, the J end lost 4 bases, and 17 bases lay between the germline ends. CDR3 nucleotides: TGTGCCAGCAGTTTAAGTGGTTCCGGGTGGATCTATGGCTACACCTTC. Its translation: CASSLSGSGWIYGYTF.

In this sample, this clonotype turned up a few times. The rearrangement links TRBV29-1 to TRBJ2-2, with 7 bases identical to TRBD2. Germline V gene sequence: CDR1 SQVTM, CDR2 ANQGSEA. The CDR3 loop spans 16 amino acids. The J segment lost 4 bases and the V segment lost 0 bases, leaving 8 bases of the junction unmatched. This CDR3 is CSVEDQAGKPTGELFF. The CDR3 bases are TGCAGCGTTGAAGATCAAGCGGGAAAACCCACCGGGGAGCTGTTTTTT.

The CDR3 reads CASSSRGRNTGELFF. Written as DNA, the CDR3 is TGCGCCAGCAGCTCTCGGGGGCGCAACACCGGGGAGCTGTTTTTT. V is TRBV5-1 and J is TRBJ2-2; TRBD1 or TRBD2 may be the D gene (6 bases each). Trimming took off 3 bases at V and 2 bases at J, with 11 bases between the two ends. Germline CDR1 reads SGHRS; CDR2 reads YFSETQ. The CDR3 spans 15 residues.

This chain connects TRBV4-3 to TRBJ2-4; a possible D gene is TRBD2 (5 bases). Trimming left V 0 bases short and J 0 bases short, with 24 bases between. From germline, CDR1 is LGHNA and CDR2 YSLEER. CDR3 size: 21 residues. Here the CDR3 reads CASSQEVGGHVITLAKNIQYF. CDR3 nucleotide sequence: TGCGCCAGCAGCCAAGAGGTGGGCGGGCACGTCATCACACTAGCCAAAAACATTCAGTACTTC.

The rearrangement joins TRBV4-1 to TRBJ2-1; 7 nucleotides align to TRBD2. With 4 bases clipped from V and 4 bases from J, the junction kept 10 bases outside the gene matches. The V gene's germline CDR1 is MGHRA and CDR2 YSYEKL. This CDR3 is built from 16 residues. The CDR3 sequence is CASSRAWGGDYNEQFF. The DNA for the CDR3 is TGCGCCAGCAGCCGAGCTTGGGGGGGGGATTACAATGAGCAGTTCTTC.

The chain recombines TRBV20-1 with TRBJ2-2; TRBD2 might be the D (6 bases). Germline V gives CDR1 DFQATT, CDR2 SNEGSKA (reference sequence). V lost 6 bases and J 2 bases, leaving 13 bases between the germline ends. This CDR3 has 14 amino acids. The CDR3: CSAPRDGNTGELFF. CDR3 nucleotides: TGCAGTGCACCGCGGGACGGTAACACCGGGGAGCTGTTTTTT.

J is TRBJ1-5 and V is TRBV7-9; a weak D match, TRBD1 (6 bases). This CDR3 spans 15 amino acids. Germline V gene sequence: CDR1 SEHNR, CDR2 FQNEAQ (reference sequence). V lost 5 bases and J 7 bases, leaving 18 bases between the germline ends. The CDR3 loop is CASSPSRGIGQPQHF. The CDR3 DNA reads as TGTGCCAGCAGCCCTAGTAGGGGGATCGGGCAGCCCCAGCATTTT.

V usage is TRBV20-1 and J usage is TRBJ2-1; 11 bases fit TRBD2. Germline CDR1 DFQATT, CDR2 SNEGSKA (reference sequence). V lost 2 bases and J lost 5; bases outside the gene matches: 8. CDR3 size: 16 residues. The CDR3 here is CSARQATSGTDNEQFF. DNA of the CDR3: TGCAGTGCTAGACAAGCGACTAGCGGGACTGACAATGAGCAGTTCTTC.